One T cell receptor (beta chain) is described in this entry. Its target is unknown. These data belong to a study of T-cell memory formation after mild COVID-19. Study conclusions and caveats: The pre-infection memory compartment contained some responding clones, suggesting cross-reactive memory joined. Contracting clones, day 15 to 85, had balanced CD4/CD8, and later expanders favored CD4+.

Each CDR3 protein gets one entry after TCRdb re-called the 5' RACE reads with MiXCR. The table includes roughly 620,000 distinct CDR3 sequences, around 17% detected once. CDR3 length: 13 amino acids. Trimming took off 5 bases at V and 6 bases at J, with 11 bases between the two ends. The germline CDR1 and CDR2 sequences are SEHNR and FQNEAQ (reference sequence). Sequences were obtained from PBMCs or a T cell subset sorted from them (not recorded which). This sequence originates from an adult woman who had mild COVID-19 (a few samples of this study predate the infection). Cell type and time point are not known. V gene TRBV7-9 combines with J gene TRBJ2-1, with a possible D match to TRBD1 (6 bases). The CDR3 coding sequence is TGTGCCAGCAGCACCAGGGGACGCAATGAGCAGTTCTTC. Amino acid sequence: CASSTRGRNEQFF. Full variable domain (missing parts from reference TRBV7-9 and TRBJ2-1): DTGVSQNPRHKITKRGQNVTFRCDPISEHNRLYWYRQTLGQGPEFLTYFQNEAQLEKSRLLSDRFSAERPKGSFSTLEIQRTEQGDSAMYLCASSTRGRNEQFFGPGTRLTVL.